This TCR beta chain was sequenced in a study of blood T cell repertoires in COVID-19. Background on the study: COVID-19 samples, acute and convalescent, were from the United States, Italy and Spain. Nucleic acid was either cDNA or gDNA, and it came from T cells, B-cell-depleted T cells, or PBMCs.

Per the original methods: Reference gene primers were amplified, and this amplification served to estimate nucleated cell counts. The repertoire was sequenced with immunoSEQ multiplex PCR; TCRdb's copy has only in-frame clones and lacks some. The V and J calls and clone size come from that table; D and trimming were worked out from the DNA. The data show roughly 100,000 clones, around 87% seen once. CDR3 length: 16 residues. V trimming: 3 bases; J trimming: 5 bases; junction bases outside the gene matches: 6. Germline values: CDR1 LGHDT, CDR2 YNNKEL (reference sequence). This TCR derives from a man between 50 and 59 years old with active or convalescent COVID-19. The gene calls are TRBV3-1 (or the pseudogene TRBV3-2) and TRBJ2-5, with 13 bases aligning to TRBD2. Sequenced material: peripheral blood. The CDR3: CASSQGTSGVRETQYF. CDR3 in DNA: TGTGCCAGCAGCCAGGGGACTAGCGGGGTCCGGGAGACCCAGTACTTC.